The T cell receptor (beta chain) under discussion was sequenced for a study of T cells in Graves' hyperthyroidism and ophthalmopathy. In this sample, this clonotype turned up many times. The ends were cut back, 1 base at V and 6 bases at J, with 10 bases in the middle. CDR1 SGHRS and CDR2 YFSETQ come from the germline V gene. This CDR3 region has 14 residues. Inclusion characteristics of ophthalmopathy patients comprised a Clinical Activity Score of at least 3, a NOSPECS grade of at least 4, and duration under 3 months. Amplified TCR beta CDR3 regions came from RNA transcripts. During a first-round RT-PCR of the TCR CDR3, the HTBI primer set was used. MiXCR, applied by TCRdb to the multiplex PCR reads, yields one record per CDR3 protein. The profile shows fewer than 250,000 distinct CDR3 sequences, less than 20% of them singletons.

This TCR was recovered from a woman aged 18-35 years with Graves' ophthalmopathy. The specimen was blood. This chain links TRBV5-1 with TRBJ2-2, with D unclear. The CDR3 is CASSLIKGSGELFF. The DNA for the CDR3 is TGCGCCAGCAGCTTGATTAAAGGTTCCGGGGAGCTGTTTTTT.